The 15 T cell receptor beta chains listed next were all sequenced from one sample in a study of cytomegalovirus exposure and HLA in healthy donors. PCR involved 60 Vbeta and 13 Jbeta primers. Assay used: immunoSEQ multiplex PCR; TCRdb lists only in-frame clones, some missing. Counted here are 99,000 or so clones, 65% to 80% occurring once; the ten biggest clones make up about 5.7%. The specimen was PBMCs. The receptors were gathered from a male donor in good health and CMV-seronegative.

In its sample, this clone was seen once. The chain combines TRBV2 with TRBJ1-3; TRBD1 might be the D (5 bases). This CDR3 region has 13 residues. Trimming cost V 1 base and J 8 bases, with 9 bases left between them. Germline CDR1 is SNHLY and CDR2 is FYNNEI. Here the CDR3 DNA reads TGTGCCAGCAGTGAAGGGCAGGGCTACACCATATATTTT. Amino acid sequence: CASSEGQGYTIYF.

The V call is TRBV19, the J call TRBJ2-3; tentatively, D is TRBD1 or TRBD2 (5 bases each). This CDR3 comprises 12 residues. Looked up from germline, CDR1 is LNHDA and CDR2 is SQIVND (reference sequence). Between the trimmed V and J ends, which lost 10 bases and 2 bases, there was a span of 10 bases. The DNA of the CDR3 is TGTGCCATTAGAGGGGACACAGATACGCAGTATTTT. Translation: CAIRGDTDTQYF.

The chain links TRBV6-5 to TRBJ2-7; tentatively, D is TRBD1 (6 bases). CDR3 size: 13 residues. Per the germline V gene, CDR1 is MNHEY and CDR2 is SVGAGI. V gave up 0 bases and J gave up 10 bases, with 13 bases separating them. The CDR3 is CASSYSGTPDQYF. The CDR3 region has the DNA TGTGCCAGCAGTTACTCCGGGACACCCGACCAGTACTTC.

The chain carries TRBV4-1 and TRBJ1-3, with D perhaps TRBD1 (5 bases). Looked up from germline, CDR1 is MGHRA and CDR2 is YSYEKL. Trimming stripped 3 bases from V and 0 bases from J, with 12 bases between. The CDR3 is 16 amino acids. CDR3 protein: CASSHGGTDSGNTIYF. The CDR3 nucleotides are TGCGCCAGCAGCCACGGGGGGACCGACTCTGGAAACACCATATATTTT.

This rearrangement joins TRBV11-3 to TRBJ2-1; 8 nucleotides line up with TRBD2. The CDR3 runs 15 residues. Trimming removed 3 bases from V and 4 bases from J; junction bases left unmatched: 5. Looked up from germline, CDR1 is SGHNT and CDR2 is YENEEA. CDR3 in amino acids: CASSFSGMGYNEQFF. The CDR3 DNA is TGTGCCAGCAGCTTTAGCGGGATGGGTTACAATGAGCAGTTCTTC.

The chain joins TRBV5-4 to TRBJ2-5, with 14 bases matching TRBD2. V trimming: 0 bases; J trimming: 5 bases; junction bases outside the gene matches: 6. This CDR3 is 17 amino acids long. In germline, CDR1 is SGHNT, CDR2 YYREEE (reference sequence). The CDR3: CASSLVGLAGGRETQYF. CDR3 in DNA: TGTGCCAGCAGCTTGGTCGGACTAGCGGGAGGACGGGAGACCCAGTACTTC.

The chain recombines TRBV7-9 with TRBJ2-7; weak D call: TRBD1 (6 bases). Trimming took 5 bases from V and 1 from J, leaving 12 bases between them. The CDR3 covers 14 residues. The germline V gene encodes CDR1 SEHNR and CDR2 FQNEAQ (reference sequence). The DNA for the CDR3 is TGTGCCAGCAGCCCAGGGGCCGGATCCTACGAGCAGTACTTC. It translates to CASSPGAGSYEQYF.

V usage is TRBV4-2 and J usage is TRBJ1-6; 10 bases agree with TRBD1. The CDR3 is made up of 20 amino acids. The trim removed 3 bases at V and 1 base at J, leaving 12 bases unmatched. The V gene's germline CDR1 is LGHNA and CDR2 YNFKEQ. The CDR3 DNA sequence: TGTGCCAGCAGCCAGAACTCGGGACAGGGGTTAAAGTCCTATAATTCACCCCTCCACTTT. This sequence encodes CASSQNSGQGLKSYNSPLHF.

V is TRBV7-6 and J is TRBJ2-2, with a possible D match to TRBD2 (5 bases). CDR3 length: 13 amino acids. The germline CDR1 and CDR2 sequences are SGHVS and FNYEAQ. V was shortened by 6 bases and J by 9 bases, with 14 bases between the two germline ends. CDR3 sequence (DNA): TGTGCCAGCAGTTACGGGGAGCGCCGGGAGCTGTTTTTT. Its protein is CASSYGERRELFF.

The V and J genes are TRBV7-9 and TRBJ2-5; TRBD2 agrees at 9 bases. Germline V lookup: CDR1 SEHNR, CDR2 FQNEAQ (reference sequence). V shed 5 bases and J 9 bases; nucleotides not matched to a gene: 7. CDR3 length equals 13 residues. CDR3 residues: CASSLSGSGSQYF. In nucleotides, the CDR3 is TGTGCCAGCAGCCTTAGCGGGAGTGGCTCCCAGTACTTC.

The table lists this clone with a few counts. The chain is built from TRBV5-6 and TRBJ1-1; D remains unclear. The CDR3 totals 14 residues. Deletions cut 0 bases from V and 5 bases from J, with 11 bases between. CDR1 and CDR2 from the germline V gene are SGHDT and YYEEEE. This CDR3 is CASSLALSETEAFF. CDR3 nucleotides: TGTGCCAGCAGCTTGGCGTTATCGGAGACTGAAGCTTTCTTT.

On this clone itself: Within the sample, other DNA sequences also encode this same CDR3. This sequence joins TRBV9 and TRBJ2-1, with TRBD2 matching 9 bases. After removal of 3 bases from V and 2 bases from J, the junction contained 3 bases not matched to a gene. The CDR3 is made up of 15 amino acids. Germline V gene lookup returns CDR1 SGDLS and CDR2 YYNGEE. The CDR3 coding sequence is TGTGCCAGCAGCGGACTAGCGGTTCCCTACAATGAGCAGTTCTTC. Residues: CASSGLAVPYNEQFF.

The DNA for the CDR3 is TGTGCCAGCAGCCCCACTTCAGGGCGTAATGAAAAACTGTTTTTT. This encodes CASSPTSGRNEKLFF. The chain uses TRBV9 and TRBJ1-4; possible D gene TRBD1, 5 bases. The CDR3 runs to 15 residues. From germline, CDR1 is SGDLS and CDR2 YYNGEE. Trimming left V 4 bases short and J 4 bases short, with 14 bases between.

This clone occurred a few times. V and J are TRBV28 and TRBJ1-2; maybe TRBD1 (5 bases). With 6 bases removed from V and 0 bases from J, the gap between germline ends came to 5 bases. Germline V gene sequence: CDR1 MDHEN, CDR2 SYDVKM. The CDR3 sequence is 12 residues long. The CDR3 spells CASRQANYGYTF. The CDR3 bases are TGTGCCAGCAGACAGGCTAACTATGGCTACACCTTC.

V and J are TRBV6-5 and TRBJ2-5; the match to TRBD1 covers 8 bases. The J segment lost 4 bases and the V segment lost 10 bases, leaving 5 bases of the junction unmatched. CDR1 MNHEY and CDR2 SVGAGI come from the germline V gene. The CDR3 extends over 12 amino acids. The CDR3 region has the DNA TGTGCCACCAAGGACAGGGCAGAGACCCAGTACTTC. Its protein is CATKDRAETQYF.